This TCR beta chain was profiled in a study of OX40 agonist ivuxolimab in advanced cancers. Study at large: Patients assigned to dose escalation were diagnosed with hepatocellular carcinoma, melanoma, renal cell or head and neck cancer.

The data were produced by immunoSEQ multiplex PCR, yet TCRdb's version contains in-frame clones alone and is incomplete. The sample has 30,000 to 45,000 clones, around 83% seen once. Germline-derived CDR1 and CDR2 are SGHRS and YFSETQ. V lost 6 bases and J lost 4; bases outside the gene matches: 7. This CDR3 is 14 amino acids long. Blood got drawn at baseline, again on cycle 4 day 1, and then on cycle 7 day 1. This material consisted of CD4+ or CD8+ T cells sorted from blood, taken in a trial of the OX40 agonist ivuxolimab. The receptor was isolated from an adult with an advanced solid tumor such as melanoma, head and neck, liver or kidney cancer. The gene calls are TRBV5-1 and TRBJ2-1; 7 bases fit TRBD1. CDR3 sequence (DNA): TGCGCCAGCACCACTGGGGGACAGTACAATGAGCAGTTCTTC. Encoded protein: CASTTGGQYNEQFF. Combining the CDR3 with reference TRBV5-1 and TRBJ2-1 gives the whole variable domain KAGVTQTPRYLIKTRGQQVTLSCSPISGHRSVSWYQQTPGQGLQFLFEYFSETQRNKGNFPGRFSGRQFSNSRSEMNVSTLELGDSALYLCASTTGGQYNEQFFGPGTRLTVL.